This T cell receptor (beta chain) was retrieved from a study of vaccination effects on CD4 cells after COVID-19. To note about this clone: The antigen remains undetermined.

Ahead of sequencing, the ViraFEST assay grew antigen-specific CD4+ T cells using viral peptide pools. Following culture for roughly 10 days, CD4+ T cells were isolated. Vaccine recipients lacked prior SARS-CoV-2 infection and had negative nucleocapsid antibodies. Culturing of 1.5 million to 2 million PBMC per well took place with 8.5 to 10 IU/ml IL-2 and 9.5 to 10 ug/ml peptides. Study-wide findings and caveats: The study dataset contains few convalescent patients and includes no early post-infection timepoints.

Clones were sequenced by immunoSEQ multiplex PCR, and TCRdb holds only the in-frame ones, with some missing. The top ten clones hold about 11% of a sample with 77,000 or so clones, more than 60% of them seen once. The sequencing here drew on CD4+ T cells from PBMCs cultured with SARS-CoV-2 spike peptides, taken before COVID-19 vaccination. The TCR originated in a human donor who received a COVID-19 vaccine.

The CDR3 loop is CASSPRGRGTGELFF. CDR3 in DNA: TGTGCCAGCTCACCACGGGGAAGAGGGACCGGGGAGCTGTTTTTT. This rearrangement joins TRBV18 to TRBJ2-2; D might be TRBD2 (5 bases). With 1 base removed from V and 5 bases from J, the gap between germline ends came to 11 bases. Germline V gives CDR1 KGHSH, CDR2 LQKENI. The CDR3 has 15 amino acids.